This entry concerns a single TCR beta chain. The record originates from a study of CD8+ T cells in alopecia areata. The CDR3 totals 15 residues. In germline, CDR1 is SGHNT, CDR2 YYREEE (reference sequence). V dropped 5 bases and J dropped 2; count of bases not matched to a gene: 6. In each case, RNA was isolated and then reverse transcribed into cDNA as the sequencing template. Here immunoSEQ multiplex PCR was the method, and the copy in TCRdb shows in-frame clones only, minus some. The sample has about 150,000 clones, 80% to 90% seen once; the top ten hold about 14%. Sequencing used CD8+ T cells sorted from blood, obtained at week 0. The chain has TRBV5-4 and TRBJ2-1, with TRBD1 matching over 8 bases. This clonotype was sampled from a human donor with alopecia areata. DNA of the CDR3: TGTGCCAGCAGTTCCGGACAGGGCACCTACAATGAGCAGTTCTTC. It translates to CASSSGQGTYNEQFF.